This T cell receptor beta chain was documented in a study of cytomegalovirus exposure and HLA in healthy donors. The PCR employed 60 Vbeta primers together with 13 Jbeta primers. Profiling relied on immunoSEQ multiplex PCR, and the TCRdb table lists in-frame clones only, not all of them. Among under 200,000 clones, roughly 84% were seen once, and the ten largest hold about 0.39%. To note about this clone: Its target is unknown.

CDR1 is MRHNA, CDR2 SNTAGT, per germline. The CDR3 has 14 amino acids. The J segment lost 4 bases and the V segment lost 2 bases, leaving 4 bases of the junction unmatched. The study's findings and limits: DRB1 showed the most TCR associations and HLA-C the fewest in a later analysis, as rates varied by HLA locus. Later analysis identified 17,000 or so TCR beta sequences associated with HLA alleles, using a false discovery rate threshold of 0.05.

Sequenced material: PBMCs. This clonotype was obtained from a boy between 2 and 15 years old in good health and CMV-seronegative. This chain connects TRBV6-4 to TRBJ2-5, with 7 bases matching TRBD1. In DNA form, the CDR3 reads TGTGCCAGCAGTGACCCACAGGGGTCAGAGACCCAGTACTTC. Amino acids: CASSDPQGSETQYF.